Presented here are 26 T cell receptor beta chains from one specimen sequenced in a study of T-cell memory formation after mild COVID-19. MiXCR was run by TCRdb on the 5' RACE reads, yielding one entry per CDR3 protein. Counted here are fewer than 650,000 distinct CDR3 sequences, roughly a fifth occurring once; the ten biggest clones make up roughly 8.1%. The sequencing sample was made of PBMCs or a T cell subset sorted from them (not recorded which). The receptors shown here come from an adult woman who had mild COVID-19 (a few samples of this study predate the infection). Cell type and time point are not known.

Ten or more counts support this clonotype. The CDR3 loop is CASSFSGYNEQFF. The CDR3 DNA reads as TGTGCCAGCAGTTTTAGCGGATACAATGAGCAGTTCTTC. This chain links TRBV6-5 with TRBJ2-1, with D perhaps matching TRBD2 (6 bases). V lost 4 bases and J 4 bases, leaving 8 bases between the germline ends. CDR3 size: 13 residues. Per germline, CDR1 MNHEY and CDR2 SVGAGI.

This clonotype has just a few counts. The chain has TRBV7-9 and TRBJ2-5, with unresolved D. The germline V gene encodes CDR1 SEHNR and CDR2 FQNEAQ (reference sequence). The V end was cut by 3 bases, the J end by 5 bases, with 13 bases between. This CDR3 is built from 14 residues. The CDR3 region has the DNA TGTGCCAGCAGCTTGGGTTCAGGACGGGAGACCCAGTACTTC. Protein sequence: CASSLGSGRETQYF.

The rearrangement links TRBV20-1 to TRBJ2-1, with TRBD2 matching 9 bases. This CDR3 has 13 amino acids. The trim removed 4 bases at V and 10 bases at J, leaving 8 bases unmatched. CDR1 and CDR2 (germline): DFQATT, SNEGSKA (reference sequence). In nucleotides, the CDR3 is TGCAGTGCTACTCAGACTAGCGGTCCCGAGCAGTTCTTC. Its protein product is CSATQTSGPEQFF.

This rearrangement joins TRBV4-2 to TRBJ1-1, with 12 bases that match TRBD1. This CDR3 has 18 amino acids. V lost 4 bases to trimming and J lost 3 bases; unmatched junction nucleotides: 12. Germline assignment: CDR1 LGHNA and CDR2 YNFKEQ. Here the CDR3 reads CASSRLQVGQGADTEAFF. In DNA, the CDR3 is TGTGCCAGCAGCCGCCTACAGGTGGGACAGGGGGCGGACACTGAAGCTTTCTTT.

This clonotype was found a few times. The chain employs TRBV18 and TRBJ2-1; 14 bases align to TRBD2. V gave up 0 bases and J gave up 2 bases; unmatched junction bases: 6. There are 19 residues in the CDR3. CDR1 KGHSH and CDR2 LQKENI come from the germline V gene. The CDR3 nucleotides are TGTGCCAGCTCACCACCCAGGACTAGCGGGAGGTTCACCTACAATGAGCAGTTCTTC. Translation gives CASSPPRTSGRFTYNEQFF.

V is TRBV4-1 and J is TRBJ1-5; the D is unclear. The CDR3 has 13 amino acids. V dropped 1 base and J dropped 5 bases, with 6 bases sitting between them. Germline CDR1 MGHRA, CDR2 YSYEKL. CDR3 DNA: TGCGCCAGCAGCCAAGGCCGCTATCAGCCCCAGCATTTT. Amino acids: CASSQGRYQPQHF.

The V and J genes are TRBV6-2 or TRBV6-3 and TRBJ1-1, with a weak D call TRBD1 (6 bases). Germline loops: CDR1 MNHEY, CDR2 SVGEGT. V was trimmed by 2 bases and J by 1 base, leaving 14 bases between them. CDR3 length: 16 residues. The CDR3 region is CASSYPRGRENTEAFF. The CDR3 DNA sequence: TGTGCCAGCAGTTACCCCAGGGGTCGGGAGAACACTGAAGCTTTCTTT.

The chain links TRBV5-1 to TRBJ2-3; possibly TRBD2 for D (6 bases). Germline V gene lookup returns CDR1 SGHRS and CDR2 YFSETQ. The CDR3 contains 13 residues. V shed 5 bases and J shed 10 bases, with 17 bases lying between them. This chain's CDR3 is CASRLARAEAQYF. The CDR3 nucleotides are TGCGCCAGCAGGCTAGCGAGGGCCGAGGCGCAGTATTTT.

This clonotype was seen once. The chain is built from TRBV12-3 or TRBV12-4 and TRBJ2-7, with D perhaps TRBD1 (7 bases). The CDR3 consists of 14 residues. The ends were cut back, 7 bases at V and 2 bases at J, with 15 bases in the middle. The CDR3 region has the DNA TGTGCCAGCACTAGAGCAGGGGGGACCTACGAGCAGTACTTC. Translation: CASTRAGGTYEQYF.

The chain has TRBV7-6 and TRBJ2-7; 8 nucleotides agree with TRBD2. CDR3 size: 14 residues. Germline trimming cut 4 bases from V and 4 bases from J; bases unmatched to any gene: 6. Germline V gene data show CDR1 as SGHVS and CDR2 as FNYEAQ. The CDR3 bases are TGTGCCAGCAGCTCAATAGCGGGGATGTACGAGCAGTACTTC. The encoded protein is CASSSIAGMYEQYF. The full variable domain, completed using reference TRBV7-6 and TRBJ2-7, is GAGVSQSPRYKVTKRGQDVALRCDPISGHVSLYWYRQALGQGPEFLTYFNYEAQQDKSGLPNDRFSAERPEGSISTLTIQRTEQRDSAMYRCASSSIAGMYEQYFGPGTRLTVT.

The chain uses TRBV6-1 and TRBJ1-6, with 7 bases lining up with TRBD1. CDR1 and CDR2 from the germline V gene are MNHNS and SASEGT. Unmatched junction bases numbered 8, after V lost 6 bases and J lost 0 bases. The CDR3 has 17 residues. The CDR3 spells CASRIADRHSYNSPLHF. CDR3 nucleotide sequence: TGTGCCAGCAGGATAGCGGACAGGCACTCCTATAATTCACCCCTCCACTTT.

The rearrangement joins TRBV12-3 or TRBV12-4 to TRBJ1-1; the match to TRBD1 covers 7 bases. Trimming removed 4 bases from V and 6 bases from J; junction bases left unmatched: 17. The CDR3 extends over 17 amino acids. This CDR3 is CASSSTPTGLSFAEAFF. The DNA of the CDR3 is TGTGCCAGCAGTTCTACCCCGACAGGGTTGTCGTTCGCTGAAGCTTTCTTT.

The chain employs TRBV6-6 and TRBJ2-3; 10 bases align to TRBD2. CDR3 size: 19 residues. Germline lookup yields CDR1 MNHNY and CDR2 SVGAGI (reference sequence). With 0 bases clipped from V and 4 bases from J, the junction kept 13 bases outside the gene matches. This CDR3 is CASSYSFRLAGEVADTQYF. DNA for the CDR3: TGTGCCAGCAGTTACTCGTTTAGGCTAGCGGGAGAAGTTGCAGATACGCAGTATTTT.

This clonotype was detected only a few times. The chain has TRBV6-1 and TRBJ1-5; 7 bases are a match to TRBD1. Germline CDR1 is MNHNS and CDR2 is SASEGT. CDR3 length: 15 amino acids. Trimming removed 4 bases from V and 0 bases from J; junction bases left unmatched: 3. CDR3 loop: CASSATGYSNQPQHF. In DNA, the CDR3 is TGTGCCAGCAGTGCGACAGGGTATAGCAATCAGCCCCAGCATTTT.

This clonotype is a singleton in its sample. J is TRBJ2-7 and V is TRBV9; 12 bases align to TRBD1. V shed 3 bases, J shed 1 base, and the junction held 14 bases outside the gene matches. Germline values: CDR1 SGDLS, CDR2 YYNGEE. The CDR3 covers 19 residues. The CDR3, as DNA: TGTGCCAGCAGCGGAGACCCGGGACAGGGGGCGAGGTTATCCTACGAGCAGTACTTC. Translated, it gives CASSGDPGQGARLSYEQYF.

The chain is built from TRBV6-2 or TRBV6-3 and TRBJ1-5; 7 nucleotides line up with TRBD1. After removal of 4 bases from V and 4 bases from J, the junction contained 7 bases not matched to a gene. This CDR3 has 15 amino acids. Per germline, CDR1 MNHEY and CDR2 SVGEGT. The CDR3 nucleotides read TGTGCCAGCAGTTCCATCGACAGGGATAATCAGCCCCAGCATTTT. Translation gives CASSSIDRDNQPQHF.

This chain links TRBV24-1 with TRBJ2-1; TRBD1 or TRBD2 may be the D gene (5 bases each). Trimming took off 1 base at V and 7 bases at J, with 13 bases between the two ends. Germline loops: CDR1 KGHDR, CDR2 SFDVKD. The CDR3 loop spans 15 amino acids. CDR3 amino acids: CATSDLSTGQNEQFF. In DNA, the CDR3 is TGTGCCACCAGTGATTTATCGACGGGGCAAAATGAGCAGTTCTTC.

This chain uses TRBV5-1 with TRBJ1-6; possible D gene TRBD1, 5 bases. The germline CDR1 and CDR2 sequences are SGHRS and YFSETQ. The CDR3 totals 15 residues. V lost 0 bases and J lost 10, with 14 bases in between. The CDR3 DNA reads TGCGCCAGCAGCTTGGATCCGGGGGAGGGATCACCCCTCCACTTT. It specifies CASSLDPGEGSPLHF.

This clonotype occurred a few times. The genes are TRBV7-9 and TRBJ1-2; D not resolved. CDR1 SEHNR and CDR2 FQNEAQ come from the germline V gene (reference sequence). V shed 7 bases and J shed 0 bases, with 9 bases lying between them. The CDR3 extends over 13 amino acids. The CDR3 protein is CASILDANYGYTF. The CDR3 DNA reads TGTGCCAGCATCCTGGACGCTAACTATGGCTACACCTTC.

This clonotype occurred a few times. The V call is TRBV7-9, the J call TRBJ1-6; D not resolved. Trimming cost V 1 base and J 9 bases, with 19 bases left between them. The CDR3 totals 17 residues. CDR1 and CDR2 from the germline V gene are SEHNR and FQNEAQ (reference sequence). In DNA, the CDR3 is TGTGCCAGCAGCTTAGATCGGGTCCTAGAGGTGGGTTCACCCCTCCACTTT. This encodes CASSLDRVLEVGSPLHF.

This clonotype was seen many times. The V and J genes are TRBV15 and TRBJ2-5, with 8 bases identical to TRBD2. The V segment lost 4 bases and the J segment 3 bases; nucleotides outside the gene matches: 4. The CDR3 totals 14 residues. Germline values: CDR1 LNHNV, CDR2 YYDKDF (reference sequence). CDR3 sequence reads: CATSTRAGEETQYF. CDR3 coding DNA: TGTGCCACCAGCACACGAGCGGGAGAAGAGACCCAGTACTTC.

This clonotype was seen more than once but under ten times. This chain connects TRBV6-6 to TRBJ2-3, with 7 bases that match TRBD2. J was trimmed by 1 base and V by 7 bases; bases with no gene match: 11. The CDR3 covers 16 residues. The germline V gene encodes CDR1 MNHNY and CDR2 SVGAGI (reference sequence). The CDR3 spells CASIRTVAGGTDTQYF. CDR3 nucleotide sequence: TGTGCCAGCATACGGACGGTCGCGGGGGGCACAGATACGCAGTATTTT.

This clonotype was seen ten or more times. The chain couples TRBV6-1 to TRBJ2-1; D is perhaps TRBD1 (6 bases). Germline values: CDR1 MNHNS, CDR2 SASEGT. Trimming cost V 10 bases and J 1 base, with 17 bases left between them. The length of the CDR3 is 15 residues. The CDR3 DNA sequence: TGTGCCACCACCCTGGGGGCGGCGTCCTACAATGAGCAGTTCTTC. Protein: CATTLGAASYNEQFF.

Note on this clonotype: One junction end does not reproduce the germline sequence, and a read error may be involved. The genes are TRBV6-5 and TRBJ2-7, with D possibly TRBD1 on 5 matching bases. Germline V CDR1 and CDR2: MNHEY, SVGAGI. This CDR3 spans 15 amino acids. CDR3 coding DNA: TGTGCCAGCAGTTACTTACGACAGAGCTCCTACGATCAGTACTTC. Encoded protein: CASSYLRQSSYDQYF.

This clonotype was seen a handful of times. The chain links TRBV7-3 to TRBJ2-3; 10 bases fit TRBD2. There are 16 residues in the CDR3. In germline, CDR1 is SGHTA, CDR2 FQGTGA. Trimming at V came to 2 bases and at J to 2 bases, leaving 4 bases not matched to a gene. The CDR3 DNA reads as TGTGCCAGCAGCTTACTAGCGGGGGCCAACACAGATACGCAGTATTTT. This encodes CASSLLAGANTDTQYF. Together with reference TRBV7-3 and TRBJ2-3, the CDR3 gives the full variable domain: GAGVSQTPSNKVTEKGKYVELRCDPISGHTALYWYRQSLGQGPEFLIYFQGTGAADDSGLPNDRFFAVRPEGSVSTLKIQRTERGDSAVYLCASSLLAGANTDTQYFGPGTRLTVL.

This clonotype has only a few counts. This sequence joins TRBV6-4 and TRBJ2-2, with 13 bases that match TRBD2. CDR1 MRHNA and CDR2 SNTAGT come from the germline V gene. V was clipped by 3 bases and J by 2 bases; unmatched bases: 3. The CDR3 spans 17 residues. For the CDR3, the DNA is TGTGCCAGCAGTGAGACTAGCGGGGGGTCTAACACCGGGGAGCTGTTTTTT. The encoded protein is CASSETSGGSNTGELFF.